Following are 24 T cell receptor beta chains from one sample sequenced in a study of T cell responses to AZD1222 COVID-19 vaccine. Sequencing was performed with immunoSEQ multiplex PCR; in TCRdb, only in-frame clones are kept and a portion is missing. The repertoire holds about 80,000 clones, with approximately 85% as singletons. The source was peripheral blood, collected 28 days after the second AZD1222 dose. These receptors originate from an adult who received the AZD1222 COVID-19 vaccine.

The CDR3 DNA reads TGTGCCAGCAGCCCCTCCCTACGGGGTAATGAAAAACTGTTTTTT. It codes for CASSPSLRGNEKLFF. V is TRBV11-1 and J is TRBJ1-4; D gene uncertain. Deletions cut 5 bases from V and 4 bases from J, with 14 bases between. Germline V CDR1 and CDR2: SGHAT, FQDESV (reference sequence). The CDR3 extends over 15 amino acids.

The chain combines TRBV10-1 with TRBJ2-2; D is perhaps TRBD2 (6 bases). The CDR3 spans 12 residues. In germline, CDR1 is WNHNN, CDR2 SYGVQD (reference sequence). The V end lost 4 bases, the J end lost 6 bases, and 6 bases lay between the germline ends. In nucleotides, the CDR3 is TGCGCCAGCAGTGCGGGGGCCGGGGAGCTGTTTTTT. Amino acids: CASSAGAGELFF.

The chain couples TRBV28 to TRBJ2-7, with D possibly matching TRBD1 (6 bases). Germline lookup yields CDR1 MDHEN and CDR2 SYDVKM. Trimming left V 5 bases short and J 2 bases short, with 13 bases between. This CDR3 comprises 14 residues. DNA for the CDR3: TGTGCCAGCAGTCCGTCGACAGGAGCCTACGAGCAGTACTTC. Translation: CASSPSTGAYEQYF.

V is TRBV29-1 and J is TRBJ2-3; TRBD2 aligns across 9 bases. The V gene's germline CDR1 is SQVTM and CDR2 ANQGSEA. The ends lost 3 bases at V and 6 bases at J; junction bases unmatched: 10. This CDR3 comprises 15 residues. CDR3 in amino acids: CSVEGWASGDDTQYF. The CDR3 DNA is TGCAGCGTTGAGGGGTGGGCTAGCGGGGATGATACGCAGTATTTT.

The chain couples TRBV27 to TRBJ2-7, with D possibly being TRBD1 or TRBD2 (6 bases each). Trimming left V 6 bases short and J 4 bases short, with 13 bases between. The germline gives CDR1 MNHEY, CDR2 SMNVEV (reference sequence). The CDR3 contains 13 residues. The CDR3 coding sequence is TGTGCCAGCAGATCGGGGGCCTCATACGAGCAGTACTTC. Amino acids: CASRSGASYEQYF.

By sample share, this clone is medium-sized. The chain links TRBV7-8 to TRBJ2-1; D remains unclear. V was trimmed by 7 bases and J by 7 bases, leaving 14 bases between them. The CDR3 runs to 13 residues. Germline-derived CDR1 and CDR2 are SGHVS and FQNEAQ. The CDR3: CASTPRPTNEQFF. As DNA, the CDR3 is TGTGCCAGCACCCCCAGACCGACAAATGAGCAGTTCTTC.

The CDR3 loop is CASSARGPRRLLTDTQYF. CDR3 bases: TGTGCCAGCAGCGCAAGGGGCCCTAGAAGACTCCTCACAGATACGCAGTATTTT. The chain recombines TRBV7-9 with TRBJ2-3, with D perhaps matching TRBD1 (5 bases). Trimming took off 5 bases at V and 2 bases at J, with 23 bases between the two ends. In germline, CDR1 is SEHNR, CDR2 FQNEAQ (reference sequence). The CDR3 totals 18 residues.

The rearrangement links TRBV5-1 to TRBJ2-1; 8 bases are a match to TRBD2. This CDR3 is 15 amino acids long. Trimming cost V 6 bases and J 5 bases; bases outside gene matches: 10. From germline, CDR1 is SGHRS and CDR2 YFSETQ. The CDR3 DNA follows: TGCGCCAGCACCCTTGGAAGCGGGGGACACAATGAGCAGTTCTTC. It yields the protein CASTLGSGGHNEQFF.

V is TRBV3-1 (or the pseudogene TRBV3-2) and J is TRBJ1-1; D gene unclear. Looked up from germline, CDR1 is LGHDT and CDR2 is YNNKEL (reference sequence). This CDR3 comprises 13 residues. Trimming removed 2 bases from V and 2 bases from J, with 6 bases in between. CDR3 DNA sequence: TGTGCCAGCAGCCAAACGGGAAACACTGAAGCTTTCTTT. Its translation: CASSQTGNTEAFF.

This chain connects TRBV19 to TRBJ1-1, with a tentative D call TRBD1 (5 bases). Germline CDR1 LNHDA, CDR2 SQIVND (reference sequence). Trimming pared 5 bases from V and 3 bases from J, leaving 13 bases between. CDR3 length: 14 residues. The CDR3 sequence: CASSARDGYTEAFF. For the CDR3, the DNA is TGTGCCAGTAGTGCCAGGGACGGCTACACTGAAGCTTTCTTT.

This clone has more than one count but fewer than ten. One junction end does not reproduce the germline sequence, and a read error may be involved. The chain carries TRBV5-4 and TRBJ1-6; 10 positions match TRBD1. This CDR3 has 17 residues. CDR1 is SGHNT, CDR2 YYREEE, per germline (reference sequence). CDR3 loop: CASSSARDRGYSSPLHF. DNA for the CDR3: TGTGCCAGCAGCTCTGCCCGGGACAGGGGTTATAGTTCACCCCTCCACTTT.

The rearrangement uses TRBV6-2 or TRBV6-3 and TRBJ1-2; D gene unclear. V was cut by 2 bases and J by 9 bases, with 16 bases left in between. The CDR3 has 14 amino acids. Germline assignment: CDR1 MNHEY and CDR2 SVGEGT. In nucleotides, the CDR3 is TGTGCCAGCAGTTACCCCAAAGACATCTTCCGCTACACCTTC. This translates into CASSYPKDIFRYTF.

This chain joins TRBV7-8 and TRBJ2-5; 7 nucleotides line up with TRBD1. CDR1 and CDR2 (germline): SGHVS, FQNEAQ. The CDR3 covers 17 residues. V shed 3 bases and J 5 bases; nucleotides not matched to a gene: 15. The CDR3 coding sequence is TGTGCCAGCAGCTTTGGCCTCGTAGGGGGCTTTGGTGAGACCCAGTACTTC. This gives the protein CASSFGLVGGFGETQYF.

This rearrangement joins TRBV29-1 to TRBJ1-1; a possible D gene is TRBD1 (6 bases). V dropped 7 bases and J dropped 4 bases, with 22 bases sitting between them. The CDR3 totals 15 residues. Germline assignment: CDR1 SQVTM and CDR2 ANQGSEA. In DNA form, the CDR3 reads TGCAGCGCTATTGCTTTACAGGGTTACAGCACTGAAGCTTTCTTT. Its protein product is CSAIALQGYSTEAFF.

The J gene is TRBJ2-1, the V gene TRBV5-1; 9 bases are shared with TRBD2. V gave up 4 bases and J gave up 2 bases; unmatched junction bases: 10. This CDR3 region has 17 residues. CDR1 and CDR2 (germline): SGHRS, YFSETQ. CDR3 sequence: CASSAATLAGAYNEQFF. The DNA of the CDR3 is TGCGCCAGCAGCGCAGCCACTTTAGCGGGGGCCTACAATGAGCAGTTCTTC.

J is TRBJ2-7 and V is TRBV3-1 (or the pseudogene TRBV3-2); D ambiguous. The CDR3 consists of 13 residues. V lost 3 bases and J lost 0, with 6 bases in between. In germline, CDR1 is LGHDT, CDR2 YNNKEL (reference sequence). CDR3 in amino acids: CASSQATSYEQYF. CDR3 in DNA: TGTGCCAGCAGCCAGGCTACCTCCTACGAGCAGTACTTC.

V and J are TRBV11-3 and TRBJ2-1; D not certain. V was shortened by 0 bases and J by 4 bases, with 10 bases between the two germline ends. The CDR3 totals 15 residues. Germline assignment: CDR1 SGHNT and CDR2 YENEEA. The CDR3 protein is CASSLDLGAYNEQFF. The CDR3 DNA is TGTGCCAGCAGCTTAGATCTAGGCGCATACAATGAGCAGTTCTTC.

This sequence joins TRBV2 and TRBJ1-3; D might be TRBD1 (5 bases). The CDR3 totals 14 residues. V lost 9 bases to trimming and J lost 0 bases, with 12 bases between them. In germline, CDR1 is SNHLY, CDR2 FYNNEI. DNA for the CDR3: TGTGCCAGGGGGGGAACCTCCTCTGGAAACACCATATATTTT. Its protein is CARGGTSSGNTIYF.

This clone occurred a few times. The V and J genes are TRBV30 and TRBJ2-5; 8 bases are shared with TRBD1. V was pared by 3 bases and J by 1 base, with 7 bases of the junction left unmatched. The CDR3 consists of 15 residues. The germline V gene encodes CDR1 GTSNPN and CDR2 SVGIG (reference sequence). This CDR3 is CAWSALGQVQETQYF. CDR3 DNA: TGTGCCTGGAGCGCCCTGGGACAGGTCCAAGAGACCCAGTACTTC.

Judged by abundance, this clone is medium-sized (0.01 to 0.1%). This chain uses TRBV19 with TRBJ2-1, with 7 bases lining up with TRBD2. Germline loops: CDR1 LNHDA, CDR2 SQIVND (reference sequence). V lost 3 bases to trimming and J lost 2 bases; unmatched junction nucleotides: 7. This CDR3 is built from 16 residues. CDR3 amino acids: CASSIIPSGTYNEQFF. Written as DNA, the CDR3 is TGTGCCAGTAGTATTATTCCTAGCGGTACCTACAATGAGCAGTTCTTC.

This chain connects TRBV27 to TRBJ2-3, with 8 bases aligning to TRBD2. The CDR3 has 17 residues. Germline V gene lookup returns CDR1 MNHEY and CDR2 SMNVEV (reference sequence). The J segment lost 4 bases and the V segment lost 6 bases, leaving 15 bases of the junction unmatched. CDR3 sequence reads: CASRLGLAQIPPDTQYF. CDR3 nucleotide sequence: TGTGCCAGCAGACTAGGACTAGCCCAAATTCCCCCAGATACGCAGTATTTT.

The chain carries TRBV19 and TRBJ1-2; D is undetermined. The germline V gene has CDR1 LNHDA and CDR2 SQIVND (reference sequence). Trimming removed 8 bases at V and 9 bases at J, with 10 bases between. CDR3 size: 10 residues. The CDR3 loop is CASGGLSYTF. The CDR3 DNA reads TGTGCCAGTGGTGGCCTCAGCTACACCTTC.

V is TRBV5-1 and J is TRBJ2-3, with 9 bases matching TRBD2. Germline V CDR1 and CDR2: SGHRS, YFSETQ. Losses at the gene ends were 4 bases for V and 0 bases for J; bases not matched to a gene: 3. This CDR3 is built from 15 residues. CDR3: CASSPSGTSTDTQYF. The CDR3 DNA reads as TGCGCCAGCAGCCCTAGCGGGACGAGCACAGATACGCAGTATTTT.

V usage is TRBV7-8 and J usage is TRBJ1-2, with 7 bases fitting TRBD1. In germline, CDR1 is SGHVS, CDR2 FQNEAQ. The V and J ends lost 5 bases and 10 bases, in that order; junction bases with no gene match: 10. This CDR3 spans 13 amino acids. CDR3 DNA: TGTGCCAGCAGCCCCGGGACAGCATCCGTCTACACCTTC. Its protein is CASSPGTASVYTF.